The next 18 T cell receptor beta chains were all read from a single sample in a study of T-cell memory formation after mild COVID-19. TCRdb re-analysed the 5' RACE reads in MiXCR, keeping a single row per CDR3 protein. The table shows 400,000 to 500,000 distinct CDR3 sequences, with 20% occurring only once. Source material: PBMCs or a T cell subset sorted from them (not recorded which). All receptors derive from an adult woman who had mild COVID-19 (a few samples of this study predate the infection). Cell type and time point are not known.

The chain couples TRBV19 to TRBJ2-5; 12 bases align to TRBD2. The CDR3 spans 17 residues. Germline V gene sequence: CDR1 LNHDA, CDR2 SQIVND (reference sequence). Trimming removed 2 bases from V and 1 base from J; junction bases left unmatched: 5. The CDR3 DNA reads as TGTGCCAGTAGTATAACGGGGGGACTAGCGGGCCAAGAGACCCAGTACTTC. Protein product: CASSITGGLAGQETQYF.

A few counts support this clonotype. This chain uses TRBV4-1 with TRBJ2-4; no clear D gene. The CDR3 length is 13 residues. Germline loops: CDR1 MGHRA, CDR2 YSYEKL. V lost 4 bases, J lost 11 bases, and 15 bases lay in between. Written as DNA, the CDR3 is TGCGCCAGCAGCCCGATTCTCCGCGAAGTTCAGTACTTC. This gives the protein CASSPILREVQYF.

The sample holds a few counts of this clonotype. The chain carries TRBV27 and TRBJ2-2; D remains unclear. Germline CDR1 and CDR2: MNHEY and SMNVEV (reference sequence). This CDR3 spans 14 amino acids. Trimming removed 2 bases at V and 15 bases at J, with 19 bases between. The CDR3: CASSLGRVGRRVFF. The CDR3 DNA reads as TGTGCCAGCAGTTTAGGAAGGGTAGGACGAAGAGTGTTTTTT.

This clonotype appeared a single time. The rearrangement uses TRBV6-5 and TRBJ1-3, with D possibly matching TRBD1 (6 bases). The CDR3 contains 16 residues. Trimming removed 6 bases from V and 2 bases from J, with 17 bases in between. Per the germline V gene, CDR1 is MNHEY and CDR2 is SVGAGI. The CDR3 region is CASSYGTPTTGNTIYF. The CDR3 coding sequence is TGTGCCAGCAGCTATGGGACACCCACTACTGGAAACACCATATATTTT.

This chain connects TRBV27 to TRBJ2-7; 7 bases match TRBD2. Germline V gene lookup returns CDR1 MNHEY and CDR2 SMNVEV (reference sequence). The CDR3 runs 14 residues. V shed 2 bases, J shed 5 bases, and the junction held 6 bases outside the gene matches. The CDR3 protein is CASSLAGVAHEQYF. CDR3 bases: TGTGCCAGCAGTTTAGCGGGAGTGGCACACGAGCAGTACTTC.

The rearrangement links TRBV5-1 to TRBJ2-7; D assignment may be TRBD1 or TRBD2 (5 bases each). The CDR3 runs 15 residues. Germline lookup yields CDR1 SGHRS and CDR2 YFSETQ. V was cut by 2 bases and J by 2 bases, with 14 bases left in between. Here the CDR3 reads CASSFSWDGTYEQYF. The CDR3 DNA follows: TGCGCCAGCAGCTTCAGCTGGGACGGAACCTACGAGCAGTACTTC.

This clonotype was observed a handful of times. For the CDR3, the DNA is TGTGCCAGCAGCTTAAAGGGAGGGCCCACCGGGGAGCTGTTTTTT. It encodes CASSLKGGPTGELFF. The chain has TRBV7-6 and TRBJ2-2; 7 bases fit TRBD2. The CDR3 totals 15 residues. CDR1 and CDR2 from the germline V gene are SGHVS and FNYEAQ. J lost 4 bases, V lost 2 bases, and 4 bases had no gene match. Full variable domain (rest looked up from reference TRBV7-6 and TRBJ2-2): GAGVSQSPRYKVTKRGQDVALRCDPISGHVSLYWYRQALGQGPEFLTYFNYEAQQDKSGLPNDRFSAERPEGSISTLTIQRTEQRDSAMYRCASSLKGGPTGELFFGEGSRLTVL.

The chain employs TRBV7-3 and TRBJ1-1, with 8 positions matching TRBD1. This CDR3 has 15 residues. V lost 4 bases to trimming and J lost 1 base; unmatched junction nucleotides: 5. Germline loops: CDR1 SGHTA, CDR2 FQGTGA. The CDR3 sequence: CASSSTGGTNTEAFF. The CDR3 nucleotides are TGTGCCAGCAGCTCCACAGGGGGGACGAACACTGAAGCTTTCTTT.

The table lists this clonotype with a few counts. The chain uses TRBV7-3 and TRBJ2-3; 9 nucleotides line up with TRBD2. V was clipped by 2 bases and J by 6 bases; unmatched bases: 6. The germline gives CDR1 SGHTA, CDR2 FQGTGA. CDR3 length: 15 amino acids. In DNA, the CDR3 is TGTGCCAGCAGCTTAGGGGCGAGCGGGGGGGATACGCAGTATTTT. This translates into CASSLGASGGDTQYF.

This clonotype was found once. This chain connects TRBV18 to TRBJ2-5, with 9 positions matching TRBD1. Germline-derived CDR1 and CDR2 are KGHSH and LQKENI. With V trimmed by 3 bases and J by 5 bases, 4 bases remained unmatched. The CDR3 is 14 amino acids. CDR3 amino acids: CASSPSQGAETQYF. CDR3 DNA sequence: TGTGCCAGCTCACCGTCACAGGGGGCTGAGACCCAGTACTTC.

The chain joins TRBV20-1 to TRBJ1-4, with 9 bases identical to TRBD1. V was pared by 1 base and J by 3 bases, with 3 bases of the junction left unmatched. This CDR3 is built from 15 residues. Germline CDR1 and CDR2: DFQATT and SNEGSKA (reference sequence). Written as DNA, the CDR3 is TGCAGTGCTAGAGGGGGACAGGGTGCTAATGAAAAACTGTTTTTT. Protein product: CSARGGQGANEKLFF.

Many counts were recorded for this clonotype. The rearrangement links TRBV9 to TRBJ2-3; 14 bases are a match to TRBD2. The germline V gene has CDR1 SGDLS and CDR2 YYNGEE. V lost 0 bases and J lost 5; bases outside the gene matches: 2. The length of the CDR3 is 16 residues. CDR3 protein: CASSVAGTSGGDTQYF. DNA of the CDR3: TGTGCCAGCAGCGTAGCTGGGACTAGCGGGGGAGATACGCAGTATTTT.

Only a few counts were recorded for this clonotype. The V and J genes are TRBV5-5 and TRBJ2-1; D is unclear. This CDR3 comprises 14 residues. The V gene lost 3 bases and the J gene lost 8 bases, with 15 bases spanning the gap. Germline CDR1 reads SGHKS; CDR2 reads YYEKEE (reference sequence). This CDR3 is CASSSAPLSDEQFF. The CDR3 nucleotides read TGTGCCAGCAGCTCGGCTCCTCTTTCGGATGAGCAGTTCTTC.

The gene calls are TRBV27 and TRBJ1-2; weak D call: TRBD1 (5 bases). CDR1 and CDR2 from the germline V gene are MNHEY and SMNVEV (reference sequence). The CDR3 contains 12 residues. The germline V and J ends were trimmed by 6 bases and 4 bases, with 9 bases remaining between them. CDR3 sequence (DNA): TGTGCCAGCAGGCAGGGTAGCTATGGCTACACCTTC. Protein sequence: CASRQGSYGYTF.

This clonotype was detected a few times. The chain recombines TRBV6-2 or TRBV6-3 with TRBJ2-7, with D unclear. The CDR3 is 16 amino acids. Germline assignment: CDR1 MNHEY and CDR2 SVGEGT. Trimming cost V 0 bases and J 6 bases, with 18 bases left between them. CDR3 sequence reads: CASSYSGGPNHREQYF. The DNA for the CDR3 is TGTGCCAGCAGTTACTCGGGCGGCCCTAACCACCGCGAGCAGTACTTC.

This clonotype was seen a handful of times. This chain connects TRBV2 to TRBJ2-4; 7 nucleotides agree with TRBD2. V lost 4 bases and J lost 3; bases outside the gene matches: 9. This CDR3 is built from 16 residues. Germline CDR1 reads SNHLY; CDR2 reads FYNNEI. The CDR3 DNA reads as TGTGCCAGCAGTGTCGGCCGGGAGGAGAGCAAAAACATTCAGTACTTC. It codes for CASSVGREESKNIQYF.

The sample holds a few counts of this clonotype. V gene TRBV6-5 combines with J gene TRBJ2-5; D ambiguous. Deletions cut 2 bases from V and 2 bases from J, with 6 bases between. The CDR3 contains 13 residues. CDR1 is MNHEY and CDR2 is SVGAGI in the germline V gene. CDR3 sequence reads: CASSYAAQETQYF. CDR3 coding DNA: TGTGCCAGCAGTTACGCGGCGCAAGAGACCCAGTACTTC.

The CDR3 nucleotides read TGTGCCAGCAGCTTGGACCCTGGGCAGCCATCGATCTACGAGCAGTACTTC. This encodes CASSLDPGQPSIYEQYF. The chain carries TRBV11-2 and TRBJ2-7; no firm D call. Trimming left V 3 bases short and J 3 bases short, with 21 bases between. The CDR3 extends over 17 amino acids. Germline CDR1 SGHAT, CDR2 FQNNGV.